This T cell receptor (beta chain) was found in a study of blood T cell repertoires in COVID-19. Which cohort a participant joined came from the clinical history participants gave. Two negative PCRs, clearance, or symptom resolution had been documented for recovered Cohort 3 donors. The V gene's germline CDR1 is MDHEN and CDR2 SYDVKM. The CDR3 contains 13 residues. The V end was cut by 6 bases, the J end by 10 bases, with 18 bases between. Using immunoSEQ multiplex PCR, the repertoire was profiled, and TCRdb retains in-frame clones only, with some absent. Here the sample spans 95,000 to 150,000 clones, roughly 89% being singletons.

This sequence was found in a woman younger than 45 who had recovered from COVID-19. This rearrangement joins TRBV28 to TRBJ1-2; D gene ambiguous. The sequencing sample was made of PBMCs or T cells enriched from blood (not recorded which). The CDR3 protein is CASRLGVIDSYTF. As DNA, the CDR3 is TGTGCCAGCAGACTCGGAGTGATAGATTCCTACACCTTC.